The 8 T cell receptor beta chains presented below share a single source sample, sequenced in a study of cytomegalovirus exposure and HLA in healthy donors. The PCR was carried out with 60 Vbeta primers and 13 Jbeta primers. Method: immunoSEQ multiplex PCR; TCRdb's copy keeps in-frame clones and lacks some. Of just under 150,000 clones listed, 75% to 90% were seen once; the top ten hold less than 3%. Input material: PBMCs. These receptors were taken from a woman aged 30 to 39 in good health and CMV-seronegative.

In regard to this clone: Relative to the germline gene, one junction end is altered; a read error may explain this. This chain links TRBV4-3 with TRBJ2-1; possibly TRBD1 for D (5 bases). This CDR3 is 21 amino acids long. Per the germline V gene, CDR1 is LGHNA and CDR2 is YSLEER. CDR3 DNA sequence: TGCGCCAACAGCCAAGACCTAGTGGGGCAGGGCTTACCCCCACACTACAATGAGCAGTTCTTC. Translation: CANSQDLVGQGLPPHYNEQFF.

This clone was detected once. The chain's CDR3 is CASSQDRRNTQYF. DNA for the CDR3: TGCGCCAGCAGCCAAGATAGGAGAAATACGCAGTATTTT. V usage is TRBV4-3 and J usage is TRBJ2-3; D not resolved. This CDR3 contains 13 residues. V lost 0 bases and J 7 bases, leaving 8 bases between the germline ends. Germline V gene sequence: CDR1 LGHNA, CDR2 YSLEER.

The rearrangement joins TRBV7-9 to TRBJ2-5, with D possibly being TRBD2 (5 bases). Trimming removed 0 bases from V and 3 bases from J, with 23 bases in between. This CDR3 region has 19 residues. Germline values: CDR1 SEHNR, CDR2 FQNEAQ (reference sequence). The CDR3 bases are TGTGCCAGCAGCTTAGCTCCATACGAACGGACTCGACCCAAAGAGACCCAGTACTTC. Amino acids: CASSLAPYERTRPKETQYF.

The chain combines TRBV28 with TRBJ2-2; 12 bases match TRBD2. The germline CDR1 and CDR2 sequences are MDHEN and SYDVKM. With 5 bases clipped from V and 4 bases from J, the junction kept 2 bases outside the gene matches. This CDR3 has 15 amino acids. The CDR3 is CASSPGLAGTGELFF. CDR3 coding DNA: TGTGCCAGCAGTCCGGGACTAGCGGGCACCGGGGAGCTGTTTTTT.

This clone was seen a few times. This chain links TRBV5-1 with TRBJ2-7; a possible D gene is TRBD2 (6 bases). This CDR3 comprises 15 residues. Germline V gives CDR1 SGHRS, CDR2 YFSETQ. Trimming pared 0 bases from V and 10 bases from J, leaving 20 bases between. The CDR3 DNA reads TGCGCCAGCAGCTTGGACGGGACTCCCTTTACGAGCCAGTACTTC. It encodes CASSLDGTPFTSQYF.

The CDR3 loop is CASSLVVDTQYF. In DNA form, the CDR3 reads TGTGCCAGCAGCCTAGTAGTGGATACGCAGTATTTT. The rearrangement uses TRBV7-9 and TRBJ2-3; D uncertain. The germline gives CDR1 SEHNR, CDR2 FQNEAQ (reference sequence). V was trimmed by 5 bases and J by 6 bases, leaving 9 bases between them. CDR3 length equals 12 residues.

A note on this clone: Other nucleotide sequences from this sample produce the same CDR3. The rearrangement joins TRBV7-2 to TRBJ2-6; maybe TRBD1 (6 bases). This CDR3 comprises 18 residues. V was cut by 5 bases and J by 0 bases, with 17 bases left in between. CDR1 and CDR2 (germline): SGHTA, FQGNSA. The CDR3: CASSPGHTMASGANVLTF. As DNA, the CDR3 is TGTGCCAGCAGCCCGGGACATACTATGGCCTCTGGGGCCAACGTCCTGACTTTC.

This clone has a single count. The same CDR3 also results from other DNA sequences found in this sample. The J gene is TRBJ2-1, the V gene TRBV6-1; 11 nucleotides match TRBD2. Trimming removed 2 bases from V and 3 bases from J; junction bases left unmatched: 0. There are 15 residues in the CDR3. Germline-derived CDR1 and CDR2 are MNHNS and SASEGT. CDR3 sequence: CASSELAGGYNEQFF. For the CDR3, the DNA is TGTGCCAGCAGTGAACTAGCGGGGGGCTACAATGAGCAGTTCTTC.